This T cell receptor beta chain stems from a study of spatial heterogeneity in lung cancer. Study results and limitations: TCRs found ubiquitously expanded in tumor appeared in blood more at resection than at follow-up.

The ends were cut back, 5 bases at V and 2 bases at J, with 9 bases in the middle. From germline, CDR1 is SGHTA and CDR2 FQGNSA. The CDR3 is made up of 13 amino acids. TCRdb independently ran MiXCR on the 5' RACE reads; one entry per CDR3 protein. The table includes about 13,000 distinct CDR3 sequences, around 10% detected once. The time point was: sample taken at primary tumor resection. Whole RNA, which was extracted from tumor, nontumor lung tissue or frozen PBMC, was sequenced without any cell sorting. The donors, more than 55 patients with untreated early-stage non-small cell lung cancer, provided the samples. This clonotype was seen only a few times. Its target is unknown.

The chain is built from TRBV7-2 and TRBJ2-5, with D perhaps matching TRBD1 (6 bases). The receptor was isolated from a male donor with early-stage non-small cell lung cancer. The source material was PBMCs, sampled at surgery. In DNA form, the CDR3 reads TGTGCCAGCAGCCGACAGGTTCAAGAGACCCAGTACTTC. Its protein product is CASSRQVQETQYF.